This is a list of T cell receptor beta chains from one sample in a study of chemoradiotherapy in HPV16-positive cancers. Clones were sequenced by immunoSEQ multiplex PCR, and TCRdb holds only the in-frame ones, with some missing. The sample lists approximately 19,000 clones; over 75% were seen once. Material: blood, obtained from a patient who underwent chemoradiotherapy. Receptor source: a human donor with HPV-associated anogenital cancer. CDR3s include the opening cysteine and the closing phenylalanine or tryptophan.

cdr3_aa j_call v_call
CASSLGPGGLETQYF TRBJ2-5 TRBV5-4
CASSLEGTGRYEQYF TRBJ2-7 TRBV7-2
CASSIDSGRAFTDTQYF TRBJ2-3 TRBV19
CASSRAQGTQYF TRBJ2-3 TRBV7-2
CASSLGTSSASSYNEQFF TRBJ2-1 TRBV13
CASSGRAIDGELFF TRBJ2-2 TRBV2
CATSSAGGETQYF TRBJ2-5 TRBV15
CSAVGVNTEAFF TRBJ1-1 TRBV29-1
CAISVWGGGYTF TRBJ1-2 TRBV10-3
CASMGTDYGYTF TRBJ1-2 TRBV19
CSVVLGADTQYF TRBJ2-3 TRBV29-1
CASSFADRGARFEYF TRBJ2-5 TRBV28
CASSPGTENTEAFF TRBJ1-1 TRBV7-6
CASSLRRSSTGELFF TRBJ2-2 TRBV27
CASSWGTSSPREQYF TRBJ2-7 TRBV11-2
CASRGLAGGINEQFF TRBJ2-1 TRBV2
CASSAGLAGSTTYEQYF TRBJ2-7 TRBV5-1
CASSLATTEAFF TRBJ1-1 TRBV7-2
CATSRAPEVQETQYF TRBJ2-5 TRBV15
CASSLQEASSYEQYF TRBJ2-7 TRBV4-2
CASTRGGGNTEAFF TRBJ1-1 TRBV5-1
CASSLQGGEQYF TRBJ2-7 TRBV7-3
CASSGRNIYGYTF TRBJ1-2 TRBV2
CASSQYLRGNTIYF TRBJ1-3 TRBV11-1
CASSLGQGEETQYF TRBJ2-5 TRBV7-2
CASSLELAGDWNEQFF TRBJ2-1 TRBV11-3